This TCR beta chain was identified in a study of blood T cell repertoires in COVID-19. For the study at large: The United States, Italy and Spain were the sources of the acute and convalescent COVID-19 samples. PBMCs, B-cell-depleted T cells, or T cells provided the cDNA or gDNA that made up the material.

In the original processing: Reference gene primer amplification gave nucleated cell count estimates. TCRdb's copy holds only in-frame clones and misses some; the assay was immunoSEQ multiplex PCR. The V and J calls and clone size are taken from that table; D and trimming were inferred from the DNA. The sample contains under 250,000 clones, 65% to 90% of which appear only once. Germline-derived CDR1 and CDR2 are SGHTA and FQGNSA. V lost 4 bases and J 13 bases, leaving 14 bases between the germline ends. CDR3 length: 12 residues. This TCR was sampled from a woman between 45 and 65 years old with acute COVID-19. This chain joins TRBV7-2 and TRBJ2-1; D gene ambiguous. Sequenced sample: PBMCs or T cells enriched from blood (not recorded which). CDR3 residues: CASSSQSLSQFF. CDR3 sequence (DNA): TGTGCCAGCAGCTCTCAGTCCCTGTCCCAGTTCTTC.